Listed below are T cell receptor beta chains from one sample, sequenced in a study of T-cell memory formation after mild COVID-19. TCRdb re-called the 5' RACE reads with MiXCR, one entry per CDR3 protein. The sample has more than 150,000 distinct CDR3 sequences, around a sixth seen once. Input material: PBMCs or a T cell subset sorted from them (not recorded which). These receptors all stem from a man between 18 and 29 years old who had mild COVID-19 (a few samples of this study predate the infection). Cell type and time point are not known. CDR3s include the opening cysteine and the closing phenylalanine or tryptophan. The D gene is left open where the match is weak. Rows give clone size only sometimes, using once, few, many, or a class for an expanded clone.

TRBV24-1,few,TRBJ1-5,NA,CATSESGRSNQPQHF,TGTGCCACCAGTGAGTCAGGGCGTAGCAATCAGCCCCAGCATTTT
TRBV20-1,NA,TRBJ2-2,NA,CSARGGNTGELFF,TGCAGTGCTAGGGGAGGGAACACCGGGGAGCTGTTTTTT
TRBV4-2,few,TRBJ1-1,NA,CASSQAGGIAFF,TGTGCCAGCAGCCAAGCTGGGGGAATAGCTTTCTTT
TRBV5-1,few,TRBJ1-1,TRBD1,CASSLLSMSPQGARNTEAFF,TGCGCCAGCAGCTTGTTGAGTATGTCCCCTCAGGGGGCGAGGAACACTGAAGCTTTCTTT
TRBV6-6,NA,TRBJ1-2,NA,CASTQDTNTYGYTF,TGTGCCAGCACCCAGGACACAAATACCTATGGCTACACCTTC
TRBV18,few,TRBJ2-5,TRBD1,CASSPDRVGFETQYF,TGTGCCAGCTCTCCGGACAGGGTGGGCTTTGAGACCCAGTACTTC
TRBV20-1,NA,TRBJ2-1,NA,CSASFRDRRLF,TGCAGTGCTAGTTTTCGCGACAGAAGGCTCTTC
TRBV11-3,NA,TRBJ2-2,TRBD2,CASSYSGTPMAGELFF,TGTGCCAGCAGCTATAGCGGGACACCTATGGCCGGGGAGCTGTTTTTT
TRBV18,many,TRBJ1-1,NA,CASSPSTGLLGSFF,TGTGCCAGCTCACCATCGACTGGGCTGCTGGGGTCTTTCTTT
TRBV18,many,TRBJ1-4,NA,CASSPQGTNEKLFF,TGTGCCAGCTCACCACAGGGAACTAATGAAAAACTGTTTTTT
TRBV18,NA,TRBJ2-5,TRBD1,CASSATWDRQETQYF,TGTGCCAGCTCAGCTACCTGGGACAGACAAGAGACCCAGTACTTC
TRBV6-2/TRBV6-3,few,TRBJ1-6,TRBD1,CASSKAGQGVSPLHF,TGTGCCAGCAGTAAAGCGGGACAGGGCGTTTCACCCCTCCACTTT
TRBV29-1,few,TRBJ1-1,NA,CSVSGRLGNTEAFF,TGCAGCGTTTCCGGACGGCTGGGGAACACTGAAGCTTTCTTT
TRBV7-9,NA,TRBJ2-6,NA,CASSFFRESGANVLTF,TGTGCCAGCAGCTTCTTCAGGGAGTCTGGGGCCAACGTCCTGACTTTC
TRBV5-1,many,TRBJ2-1,NA,CASSLGLGTSPYNEQFF,TGCGCCAGCAGCTTGGGGCTCGGGACGTCACCCTACAATGAGCAGTTCTTC
TRBV7-2,few,TRBJ1-5,TRBD1,CASSLVGGGEDSNQPQHF,TGTGCCAGCAGCTTAGTCGGAGGGGGCGAGGATAGCAATCAGCCCCAGCATTTT
TRBV7-2,NA,TRBJ1-5,NA,CASSLRPPPYSNQPQHF,TGTGCCAGCAGCTTACGCCCACCTCCTTATAGCAATCAGCCCCAGCATTTT
TRBV5-1,NA,TRBJ2-2,TRBD1,CASTDTGAGELFF,TGCGCCAGCACCGACACAGGGGCCGGGGAGCTGTTTTTT
TRBV3-1,few,TRBJ2-3,NA,CASSHLYGSRTDTQYF,TGTGCCAGCAGCCATCTTTACGGGTCGAGGACAGATACGCAGTATTTT
TRBV7-9,NA,TRBJ2-1,NA,CASSLVTGYYNEQFF,TGTGCCAGCAGCTTAGTGACGGGGTATTACAATGAGCAGTTCTTC
TRBV20-1,few,TRBJ2-1,NA,CSARDRFRVGQYNEQFF,TGCAGTGCTAGGGACCGTTTTAGGGTAGGACAGTACAATGAGCAGTTCTTC
TRBV9,few,TRBJ2-3,NA,CASSVAFLDTQYF,TGTGCCAGCAGCGTTGCTTTTCTAGATACGCAGTATTTT
TRBV6-2/TRBV6-3,few,TRBJ1-5,NA,CASSGGEPQHF,TGTGCCAGCAGTGGGGGGGAGCCCCAGCATTTT
TRBV12-3/TRBV12-4,few,TRBJ2-1,NA,CASSWFNEQFF,TGTGCCAGCAGTTGGTTCAATGAGCAGTTCTTC
TRBV4-3,NA,TRBJ2-5,TRBD2,CASSQDTISGIETQYF,TGCGCCAGCAGCCAAGATACTATTAGCGGGATAGAGACCCAGTACTTC
TRBV18,few,TRBJ2-7,NA,CASSPLRDRQGEQYF,TGTGCCAGCTCACCACTTCGGGACCGCCAAGGCGAGCAGTACTTC
TRBV4-2,NA,TRBJ1-1,NA,CASSHTGTQSNEAFF,TGTGCCAGCAGCCACACCGGGACCCAGAGCAATGAAGCTTTCTTT
TRBV3-1,NA,TRBJ2-7,TRBD2,CASSYQVQRGTEQYF,TGTGCCAGCAGCTACCAGGTCCAGCGGGGAACCGAGCAGTACTTC
TRBV29-1,NA,TRBJ1-1,NA,CSVRKEGTEAFF,TGCAGCGTTAGGAAAGAGGGCACTGAAGCTTTCTTT
TRBV4-3,few,TRBJ1-2,NA,CASSQEQLANYGYTF,TGCGCCAGCAGCCAAGAACAGCTGGCTAACTATGGCTACACCTTC
TRBV4-1,many,TRBJ1-1,NA,CASSQGGVKPFF,TGCGCCAGCAGCCAAGGGGGGGTAAAGCCTTTCTTT
TRBV6-5,NA,TRBJ2-3,NA,CASSYAVWEDTQYF,TGTGCCAGCTCGTACGCGGTGTGGGAAGATACGCAGTATTTT
TRBV7-9,many,TRBJ2-5,TRBD1,CASSSRGPETQYF,TGTGCCAGCAGCTCCAGGGGGCCAGAGACCCAGTACTTC
TRBV4-1,once,TRBJ1-5,NA,CASSQGSQHNQPQHF,TGCGCCAGCAGCCAAGGTAGTCAGCACAATCAGCCCCAGCATTTT
TRBV6-5,few,TRBJ1-1,NA,CASSYGQTSVNTEAFF,TGTGCCAGCAGTTACGGACAGACCAGCGTGAACACTGAAGCTTTCTTT
TRBV7-3,many,TRBJ2-5,NA,CASSLRREETQYF,TGTGCCAGCAGCTTACGGCGGGAAGAGACCCAGTACTTC
TRBV20-1,NA,TRBJ2-2,NA,CSARMFGGVGGELFF,TGCAGTGCTAGAATGTTCGGGGGAGTCGGTGGGGAGCTGTTTTTT